This TCR beta chain was sequenced in a study of blood T cells in healthy people across ages. Then a second PCR, running about 6 to 12 cycles, was carried out with a sample-barcoded 5' primer and a J-beta primer mix. Every sample returned 2.5 million or more CDR3-containing paired-end reads. TCRdb re-derived calls from the 5' RACE reads in MiXCR, one entry per CDR3 protein. The sample yields 950,000 to 1,200,000 distinct CDR3 sequences, roughly two fifths seen once. No fewer than 5.5 micrograms of total RNA were isolated from every sample. The CDR3 runs to 15 residues. Germline CDR1 reads SGHTA; CDR2 reads FQGNSA. Trimming took 3 bases from V and 0 from J, leaving 10 bases between them. This clonotype has just a few counts. Antigen specificity is unknown. General study points: A roughly linear fall in TCR beta diversity per million T cells was seen with increasing age.

The sequenced sample was blood. This clonotype was sampled from a young man in good health. The chain carries TRBV7-2 and TRBJ2-3, with D possibly being TRBD1 (6 bases). Here the CDR3 reads CASSLWGPSTDTQYF. The CDR3 nucleotides are TGTGCCAGCAGCTTGTGGGGGCCTAGCACAGATACGCAGTATTTT.